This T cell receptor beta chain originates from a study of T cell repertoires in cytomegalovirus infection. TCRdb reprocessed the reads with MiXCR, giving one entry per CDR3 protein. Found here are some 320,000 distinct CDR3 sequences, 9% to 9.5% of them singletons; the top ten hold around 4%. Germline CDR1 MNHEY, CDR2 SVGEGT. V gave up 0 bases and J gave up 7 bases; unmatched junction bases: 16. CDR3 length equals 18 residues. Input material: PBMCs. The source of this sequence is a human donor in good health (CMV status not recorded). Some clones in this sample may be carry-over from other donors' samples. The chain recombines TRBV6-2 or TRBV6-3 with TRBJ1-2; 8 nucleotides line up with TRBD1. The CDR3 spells CASSYSFPLEGQGRGYTF. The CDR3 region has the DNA TGTGCCAGCAGTTACTCATTCCCCCTTGAAGGACAGGGTCGTGGCTACACCTTC.